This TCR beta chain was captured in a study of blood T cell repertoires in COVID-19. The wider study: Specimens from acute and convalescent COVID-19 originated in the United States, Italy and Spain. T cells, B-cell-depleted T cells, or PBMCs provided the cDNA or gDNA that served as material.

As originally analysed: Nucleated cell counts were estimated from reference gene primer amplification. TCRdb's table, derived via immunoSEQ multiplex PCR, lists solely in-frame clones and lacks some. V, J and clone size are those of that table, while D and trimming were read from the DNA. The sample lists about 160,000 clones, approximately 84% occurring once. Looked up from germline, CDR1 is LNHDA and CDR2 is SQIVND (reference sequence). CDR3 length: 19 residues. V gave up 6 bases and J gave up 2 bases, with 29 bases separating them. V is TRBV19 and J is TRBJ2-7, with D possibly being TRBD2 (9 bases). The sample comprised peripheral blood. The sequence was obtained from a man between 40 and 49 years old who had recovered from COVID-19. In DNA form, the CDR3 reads TGTGCCAGTAGAAGTTCGGACAGGGCCGTGACTAGCGGCCCCTACGAGCAGTACTTC. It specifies CASRSSDRAVTSGPYEQYF.